The entry that follows covers one T cell receptor (beta chain) sequence. This clonotype was seen more than once but under ten times. Its antigen is currently not known. The sample holds no much larger clone one base away, and base qualities are not on file. V loses 11 bases, J loses 2 bases, and the germline ends lie 7 bases apart. The CDR3 measures 11 amino acids from cysteine to phenylalanine. Of all the DNA, just the CDR3 is kept, 33 bases in frame from base 1. According to the germline V gene, CDR1 reads SNHLY and CDR2 reads FYNNEI. The library was produced with PCR. Reads for this sample came from an Illumina HiSeq 2500. To normalize quantification of the TCRbeta repertoire, the TCR libraries were built with molecular barcoding that relied on unique molecular identifiers. The public reads were reanalyzed by TCRdb: fastp trimming at Q25, MiXCR alignment, in-frame beta chains only. Merged by CDR3 protein, the rows form single entries marked with the most common genes and DNA. This sample is represented by about 610,000 distinct CDR3 sequences; roughly 10% of them were singletons. The top ten constitute about 4.3% of the sample.

This sample is drawn from a study of T-cell reconstitution after alpha-beta-depleted transplantation in children (TCRdb year 2016). Turning to the overall study: T-cell immune reconstitution after TCRalphabeta/CD19-depleted allogeneic hematopoietic cell transplantation in children was quantitatively tracked in the study by means of TCR repertoire profiling.

The chain couples TRBV2 to TRBJ1-5; TRBD1 is a possible D gene, resting on 5 matching bases. This TCR was recovered from a human donor who donated a stem cell graft to a child with acute myeloid leukemia. The input for sequencing was PBMCs from the stem cell graft donor, taken from the stem cell graft. The nucleotide sequence reads TGTGCCGCGGGGGGCAATCAGCCCCAGCATTTT. Translated, this gives CAAGGNQPQHF.